The clone carrying this T cell receptor beta chain was seen a few times. This entry is derived from a study of blood T cell repertoires in COVID-19. Study overall: The United States, Italy and Spain provided the acute and convalescent COVID-19 samples.

In the original workflow: Counts of nucleated cells, estimated from reference gene primer amplification, were obtained. Sequencing used immunoSEQ multiplex PCR; TCRdb keeps in-frame clones, though not all of them. The V and J calls and the clone size are those of that table, but D and trimming were determined from the DNA. The sample carries about 20,000 clones, 80% to 90% recorded once. Germline CDR1 SGHTA, CDR2 FQGNSA. The CDR3 spans 14 residues. V was pared by 2 bases and J by 3 bases, with 4 bases of the junction left unmatched. The clonotype comes from a human donor with active COVID-19. The donor label of this sample is uncertain. The V gene is TRBV7-2, the J gene TRBJ2-7; TRBD2 aligns across 7 bases. The sequenced sample consisted of peripheral blood. The CDR3 is CASSLSERDYEQYF. The CDR3 DNA sequence: TGTGCCAGCAGCTTATCCGAGCGGGACTACGAGCAGTACTTC.